The following is a T cell receptor beta chain sequence with its context. Its antigen is not identified. The CDR3 is 15 residues long. Trimming took 2 bases from V and 0 from J, leaving 11 bases between them. Germline V gene sequence: CDR1 SGHKS, CDR2 YYEKEE (reference sequence). The record originates from a study of T cells in Graves' hyperthyroidism and ophthalmopathy. RNA transcripts provided the source from which TCR beta CDR3 regions were amplified. A first-round RT-PCR of the TCR CDR3 used the HTBI primer set. TCRdb fed the multiplex PCR reads into MiXCR, producing one record per CDR3 protein. The sample contains hundreds of thousands of distinct CDR3 sequences, around 16% of which appear only once. Findings and caveats of the study: It was a median around 6 months before onset that the model predicted ophthalmopathy. In the analysis, a 13 V-J model separated ophthalmopathy from stable hyperthyroidism.

This TCR derives from a woman between 18 and 29 years old with Graves' hyperthyroidism that later progressed to Graves' ophthalmopathy. The sample comprised blood. The chain recombines TRBV5-5 with TRBJ1-1; perhaps TRBD1 as D (5 bases). CDR3 bases: TGTGCCAGCAGCTTACTGGGGGAGGTGAACACTGAAGCTTTCTTT. This gives the protein CASSLLGEVNTEAFF.